Listed here are 29 T cell receptor beta chains from one sample, sequenced in a study of blood T cell repertoires in COVID-19. TCRdb's copy holds only in-frame clones and misses some; the assay was immunoSEQ multiplex PCR. The table has more than 300,000 clones, roughly 91% seen once. The sequenced sample consisted of PBMCs or T cells enriched from blood (not recorded which). These receptors were obtained from a young woman who had recovered from COVID-19.

The chain couples TRBV2 to TRBJ2-3; D not resolved. The CDR3 covers 14 residues. Germline assignment: CDR1 SNHLY and CDR2 FYNNEI. V was shortened by 8 bases and J by 6 bases, with 18 bases between the two germline ends. The CDR3 coding sequence is TGTGCCAGCGTCATTAGAGGTTCCGGGGATACGCAGTATTTT. Protein product: CASVIRGSGDTQYF.

The genes are TRBV2 and TRBJ1-3; D unclear. V was clipped by 5 bases and J by 3 bases, with 17 bases between them. Per the germline V gene, CDR1 is SNHLY and CDR2 is FYNNEI. This CDR3 region has 16 residues. This CDR3 is CASSTDRPGSGNTIYF. DNA of the CDR3: TGTGCCAGCAGTACGGATCGGCCGGGGAGTGGAAACACCATATATTTT.

This clone turned up a few times. The V and J genes are TRBV6-5 and TRBJ1-1, with a tentative D call TRBD1 (5 bases). This CDR3 has 14 amino acids. Germline lookup yields CDR1 MNHEY and CDR2 SVGAGI. Trimming left V 8 bases short and J 5 bases short, with 18 bases between. The CDR3 sequence is CASFSRPPGTEAFF. In DNA, the CDR3 is TGTGCCAGCTTTTCCCGACCACCAGGGACTGAAGCTTTCTTT.

This clone has just one count. The gene calls are TRBV5-1 and TRBJ2-2; D may be TRBD1 (6 bases). The CDR3 consists of 16 residues. Germline-derived CDR1 and CDR2 are SGHRS and YFSETQ. V shed 0 bases and J shed 1 base, with 10 bases lying between them. The CDR3 region has the DNA TGCGCCAGCAGCTTGGAGGCCAGGGGGAACACCGGGGAGCTGTTTTTT. Protein sequence: CASSLEARGNTGELFF.

The chain uses TRBV28 and TRBJ2-7; a weak D match, TRBD2 (6 bases). CDR1 is MDHEN and CDR2 is SYDVKM in the germline V gene. CDR3 length equals 15 residues. Between the trimmed V and J ends, which lost 8 bases and 3 bases, there was a span of 20 bases. The chain's CDR3 is CASAAGGATDYEQYF. The CDR3 region has the DNA TGTGCCAGCGCCGCCGGGGGTGCGACAGACTACGAGCAGTACTTC.

The chain couples TRBV15 to TRBJ1-5; D remains ambiguous. Germline CDR1 reads LNHNV; CDR2 reads YYDKDF (reference sequence). There are 18 residues in the CDR3. Trimming stripped 4 bases from V and 2 bases from J, with 21 bases between. CDR3 coding DNA: TGTGCCACCAGCAAGCAGGATTGGACTCAAGGAGGCAATCAGCCCCAGCATTTT. Protein: CATSKQDWTQGGNQPQHF.

The rearrangement joins TRBV7-2 to TRBJ2-5, with 8 bases aligning to TRBD1. The CDR3 length is 16 residues. With V trimmed by 0 bases and J by 5 bases, 8 bases remained unmatched. The germline gives CDR1 SGHTA, CDR2 FQGNSA. This CDR3 reads CASSLARQGSIETQYF. Here the CDR3 DNA reads TGTGCCAGCAGCTTAGCCCGACAGGGGTCCATCGAGACCCAGTACTTC.

This rearrangement joins TRBV4-2 to TRBJ1-1, with 9 bases matching TRBD1. CDR1 LGHNA and CDR2 YNFKEQ come from the germline V gene. J lost 5 bases, V lost 0 bases, and 4 bases had no gene match. There are 15 residues in the CDR3. The CDR3 bases are TGTGCCAGCAGCCAAGATTGGACAGGGGATACTGAAGCTTTCTTT. Amino acids: CASSQDWTGDTEAFF.

The chain uses TRBV18 and TRBJ2-4, with a possible D match to TRBD1 (6 bases). V was pared by 5 bases and J by 2 bases, with 10 bases between. From germline, CDR1 is KGHSH and CDR2 LQKENI. This CDR3 has 14 amino acids. This CDR3 reads CASSEGHSKNIQYF. DNA for the CDR3: TGTGCCAGCTCAGAGGGACACTCCAAAAACATTCAGTACTTC.

This chain links TRBV5-4 with TRBJ2-3, with TRBD2 matching over 7 bases. The germline gives CDR1 SGHNT, CDR2 YYREEE (reference sequence). CDR3 length equals 14 residues. The V and J ends lost 0 bases and 4 bases, in that order; junction bases with no gene match: 2. As DNA, the CDR3 is TGTGCCAGCAGCTTGGAGGGGAGGGCAGATACGCAGTATTTT. This encodes CASSLEGRADTQYF.

V and J are TRBV27 and TRBJ1-2, with TRBD1 identical over 8 bases. This CDR3 region has 13 residues. V shed 2 bases and J 6 bases; nucleotides not matched to a gene: 2. Germline CDR1 and CDR2: MNHEY and SMNVEV (reference sequence). As DNA, the CDR3 is TGTGCCAGCAGTTTACAGGGGGCACATGGCTACACCTTC. Residues: CASSLQGAHGYTF.

This clone was counted between two and nine times. The rearrangement uses TRBV27 and TRBJ2-2; 8 nucleotides match TRBD1. CDR1 is MNHEY, CDR2 SMNVEV, per germline (reference sequence). CDR3 length: 16 residues. V lost 3 bases to trimming and J lost 1 base; unmatched junction nucleotides: 4. CDR3 in amino acids: CASSFFGTGNTGELFF. CDR3 nucleotide sequence: TGTGCCAGCAGTTTCTTCGGGACAGGGAACACCGGGGAGCTGTTTTTT.

The chain couples TRBV27 to TRBJ1-2; 8 nucleotides agree with TRBD1. V dropped 5 bases and J dropped 8; count of bases not matched to a gene: 4. Germline values: CDR1 MNHEY, CDR2 SMNVEV (reference sequence). The length of the CDR3 is 12 residues. The CDR3 DNA is TGTGCCAGCAGTGCCACAGGGGGAGGCTACACCTTC. It yields the protein CASSATGGGYTF.

This clone was found once. Other DNA sequences within the sample encode an identical CDR3. The chain carries TRBV4-1 and TRBJ2-7; D unclear. Trimming shortened V by 0 bases and J by 0 bases, and 6 bases separated the two germline ends. CDR3 length equals 14 residues. Looked up from germline, CDR1 is MGHRA and CDR2 is YSYEKL. As DNA, the CDR3 is TGCGCCAGCAGCCAAGATCCGGGCTCCTACGAGCAGTACTTC. Residues: CASSQDPGSYEQYF.

The CDR3 DNA sequence: TGTGCCAGCAATACAGGGAAGGCCACTGAAGCTTTCTTT. Protein sequence: CASNTGKATEAFF. The rearrangement joins TRBV2 to TRBJ1-1; a possible D gene is TRBD1 (6 bases). The germline V gene encodes CDR1 SNHLY and CDR2 FYNNEI. The CDR3 contains 13 residues. The germline V and J ends were trimmed by 7 bases and 4 bases, with 13 bases remaining between them.

The chain links TRBV10-3 to TRBJ1-1; no reliable D call. V dropped 0 bases and J dropped 7 bases, with 9 bases sitting between them. The CDR3 has 13 residues. CDR1 is ENHRY, CDR2 SYGVKD, per germline. Here the CDR3 DNA reads TGTGCCATCAGTGAGTCGACGCCGGGTGAAGCTTTCTTT. The encoded protein is CAISESTPGEAFF.

The CDR3 protein is CASRGTLNTGELFF. CDR3 bases: TGTGCCAGCAGGGGGACACTTAACACCGGGGAGCTGTTTTTT. The chain carries TRBV5-4 and TRBJ2-2, with D possibly matching TRBD1 (6 bases). Trimming shortened V by 5 bases and J by 2 bases, and 10 bases separated the two germline ends. The CDR3 consists of 14 residues. Looked up from germline, CDR1 is SGHNT and CDR2 is YYREEE (reference sequence). Supplemented by reference TRBV5-4 and TRBJ2-2, the full variable domain reads ETGVTQSPTHLIKTRGQQVTLRCSSQSGHNTVSWYQQALGQGPQFIFQYYREEENGRGNFPPRFSGLQFPNYSSELNVNALELDDSALYLCASRGTLNTGELFFGEGSRLTVL.

The chain is built from TRBV2 and TRBJ1-1; a possible D gene is TRBD1 (6 bases). This CDR3 contains 14 residues. Germline V gives CDR1 SNHLY, CDR2 FYNNEI. The V end lost 6 bases, the J end lost 5 bases, and 16 bases lay between the germline ends. The CDR3 bases are TGTGCCAGCAGAGTCAGGGGTATCGAGACTGAAGCTTTCTTT. Translation gives CASRVRGIETEAFF. Full variable domain (remainder filled in from reference TRBV2 and TRBJ1-1): EPEVTQTPSHQVTQMGQEVILRCVPISNHLYFYWYRQILGQKVEFLVSFYNNEISEKSEIFDDQFSVERPDGSNFTLKIRSTKLEDSAMYFCASRVRGIETEAFFGQGTRLTVV.

CDR3 loop: CASSPRQGGTEAFF. As DNA, the CDR3 is TGTGCCAGCAGCCCTAGACAGGGGGGTACTGAAGCTTTCTTT. This rearrangement joins TRBV13 to TRBJ1-1; 9 positions agree with TRBD1. Losses at the gene ends were 5 bases for V and 5 bases for J; bases not matched to a gene: 6. CDR3 size: 14 residues. Germline V gives CDR1 PRHDT, CDR2 FYEKMQ (reference sequence).

The chain carries TRBV4-1 and TRBJ1-6, with 11 bases that match TRBD1. The CDR3 totals 17 residues. Germline CDR1 MGHRA, CDR2 YSYEKL. V lost 1 base, J lost 4 bases, and 3 bases stayed unmatched. The CDR3 nucleotides are TGCGCCAGCAGCCAAGGCGGACAGGGGGCTTATAATTCACCCCTCCACTTT. Translation gives CASSQGGQGAYNSPLHF.

The V call is TRBV2, the J call TRBJ1-1, with a tentative D call TRBD1 (6 bases). This CDR3 is 15 amino acids long. The V end was cut by 1 base, the J end by 4 bases, with 13 bases between. Germline CDR1 SNHLY, CDR2 FYNNEI. The CDR3 protein is CASSEGTAGSTEAFF. As DNA, the CDR3 is TGTGCCAGCAGTGAAGGGACAGCGGGGAGCACTGAAGCTTTCTTT.

The V and J genes are TRBV4-1 and TRBJ2-3; 8 nucleotides align to TRBD2. Germline V gene lookup returns CDR1 MGHRA and CDR2 YSYEKL. Germline trimming cut 4 bases from V and 6 bases from J; bases unmatched to any gene: 18. CDR3 length: 18 amino acids. CDR3 bases: TGCGCCAGCAGCCGAGAGGTGCTTAGCGGGGCCCGCGGGGATACGCAGTATTTT. It is translated as CASSREVLSGARGDTQYF.

The genes are TRBV6-6 and TRBJ2-3; D is unclear. V was trimmed by 0 bases and J by 6 bases, leaving 10 bases between them. CDR1 is MNHNY and CDR2 is SVGAGI in the germline V gene (reference sequence). The CDR3 consists of 14 residues. The DNA of the CDR3 is TGTGCCAGCAGTTACTCGACTGGAATCGATACGCAGTATTTT. This gives the protein CASSYSTGIDTQYF.

The V gene is TRBV4-1, the J gene TRBJ2-7; no reliable D call. Germline CDR1 and CDR2: MGHRA and YSYEKL. Deletions cut 3 bases from V and 1 base from J, with 10 bases between. CDR3 length equals 14 residues. CDR3 amino acids: CASSHRVLSYEQYF. CDR3 DNA sequence: TGCGCCAGCAGCCACCGGGTCTTGTCCTACGAGCAGTACTTC.

This clone was found a few times. CDR3 coding DNA: TGTGCCAGCAGCCAGGCGGACAGTCGGACTGAAGCTTTCTTT. Protein product: CASSQADSRTEAFF. The chain uses TRBV3-1 (or the pseudogene TRBV3-2) and TRBJ1-1, with D perhaps matching TRBD1 (6 bases). The CDR3 covers 14 residues. The V gene's germline CDR1 is LGHDT and CDR2 YNNKEL (reference sequence). The V end lost 3 bases, the J end lost 5 bases, and 13 bases lay between the germline ends.

V usage is TRBV27 and J usage is TRBJ1-2, with D perhaps matching TRBD1 (5 bases). Germline CDR1 MNHEY, CDR2 SMNVEV (reference sequence). Trimming cost V 10 bases and J 5 bases, with 20 bases left between them. The CDR3 totals 14 residues. For the CDR3, the DNA is TGTGCCACCACATCGTTCACAGGTCCTTATGGCTACACCTTC. It yields the protein CATTSFTGPYGYTF.

The V call is TRBV5-6, the J call TRBJ1-2; possible D gene TRBD1, 6 bases. Deletions cut 3 bases from V and 3 bases from J, with 15 bases between. CDR1 and CDR2 from the germline V gene are SGHDT and YYEEEE. The CDR3 runs to 15 residues. The CDR3 is CASSWGQPGHYGYTF. CDR3 coding DNA: TGTGCCAGCAGCTGGGGACAACCGGGCCACTATGGCTACACCTTC.

The chain combines TRBV7-9 with TRBJ2-7, with D unclear. Trimming removed 4 bases from V and 3 bases from J, with 10 bases in between. The CDR3 length is 13 residues. Germline CDR1 reads SEHNR; CDR2 reads FQNEAQ (reference sequence). The CDR3 is CASSSWSDYEQYF. CDR3 sequence (DNA): TGTGCCAGCAGCTCCTGGAGCGACTACGAGCAGTACTTC. Filled out from reference TRBV7-9 and TRBJ2-7, the complete variable domain reads DTGVSQNPRHKITKRGQNVTFRCDPISEHNRLYWYRQTLGQGPEFLTYFQNEAQLEKSRLLSDRFSAERPKGSFSTLEIQRTEQGDSAMYLCASSSWSDYEQYFGPGTRLTVT.

This clone was counted only a few times. This CDR3 is also generated by other DNA sequences in the sample. V gene TRBV3-1 (or the pseudogene TRBV3-2) combines with J gene TRBJ2-2; a weak D match, TRBD2 (5 bases). Trimming pared 2 bases from V and 5 bases from J, leaving 6 bases between. CDR1 and CDR2 from the germline V gene are LGHDT and YNNKEL (reference sequence). This CDR3 contains 13 residues. CDR3 protein: CASSQSGTGELFF. The DNA for the CDR3 is TGTGCCAGCAGCCAATCGGGGACCGGGGAGCTGTTTTTT.